This TCR beta chain derives from a study of post-analysis software for immune sequencing data. Study observations and caveats: In patients, about five TRBV segments were more frequent than in controls, with TRBV5-6, TRBV5-1 and TRBV20-1 among them.

Included in the TCR beta cDNA libraries were unique molecular identifiers. TCRdb reprocessed the PCR reads with MiXCR, giving one entry per CDR3 protein. The data contain approximately 730,000 distinct CDR3 sequences, around 45% of them singletons. J was trimmed by 3 bases and V by 7 bases; bases with no gene match: 5. The CDR3 contains 15 residues. CDR1 and CDR2 (germline): SQVTM, ANQGSEA. A word on this clonotype: The target antigen is unknown.

V and J are TRBV29-1 and TRBJ2-6; 11 bases fit TRBD1. The receptor comes from a girl between 10 and 17 years old with multiple sclerosis. Sequenced input: blood. The CDR3: CSARDRGNGANVLTF. CDR3 nucleotide sequence: TGCAGCGCACGGGACAGGGGGAATGGGGCCAACGTCCTGACTTTC. Full variable domain (remainder filled in from reference TRBV29-1 and TRBJ2-6): SAVISQKPSRDICQRGTSLTIQCQVDSQVTMMFWYRQQPGQSLTLIATANQGSEATYESGFVIDKFPISRPNLTFSTLTVSNMSPEDSSIYLCSARDRGNGANVLTFGAGSRLTVL.